This T cell receptor (beta chain) is drawn from a study of cytomegalovirus exposure and HLA in healthy donors. PCR used 60 Vbeta primers and 13 Jbeta primers. Clones were sequenced by immunoSEQ multiplex PCR, and TCRdb holds only the in-frame ones, with some missing. The top ten hold 5.5% to 6% of the sample, which has 130,000 to 150,000 clones, roughly four fifths seen once. The CDR3 spans 14 residues. Germline V lookup: CDR1 MDHEN, CDR2 SYDVKM. V shed 8 bases and J shed 0 bases, with 13 bases lying between them. This receptor was obtained from a man aged 25-40 years in good health and CMV-seropositive. Source material: PBMCs. The chain employs TRBV28 and TRBJ1-2, with D unclear. CDR3 sequence reads: CASQLHGANYGYTF. In nucleotides, the CDR3 is TGTGCCAGCCAACTCCACGGGGCTAACTATGGCTACACCTTC.